A single sample gave rise to the 12 T cell receptor beta chains below, sequenced in a study of regulatory T cells in long-lasting Graves disease. Described time point: persistent/refractory GD, antithyroid drugs over 5 years with positive TRAb. RNA from PBMCs was the source of the TCR library. CDR3 regions were amplified by Arm-PCR using iRepertoire HTBI primers to build TCR beta libraries. TCRdb used MiXCR to reprocess the multiplex PCR reads, holding one entry per CDR3 protein. The sample includes fewer than 450,000 distinct CDR3 sequences, about 20% of them seen just once. Sequencing used peripheral blood mononuclear cells (PBMCs), obtained when the disease was refractory, from a patient treated with antithyroid drugs. These receptors came from a female donor with Graves disease.

This clonotype showed up many times. This sequence joins TRBV28 and TRBJ1-6; 7 positions match TRBD1. The V gene's germline CDR1 is MDHEN and CDR2 SYDVKM. J lost 7 bases, V lost 7 bases, and 10 bases had no gene match. The CDR3 has 15 amino acids. The chain's CDR3 is CASTVQGMVNSPLHF. The CDR3 bases are TGTGCCAGCACCGTACAGGGGATGGTGAATTCACCCCTCCACTTT.

The V gene is TRBV5-1, the J gene TRBJ1-4; D remains ambiguous. Trimming removed 7 bases from V and 6 bases from J, with 13 bases in between. The CDR3 totals 13 residues. Germline CDR1 reads SGHRS; CDR2 reads YFSETQ. CDR3 loop: CASRPPEDEKLFF. The CDR3 bases are TGCGCCAGCCGACCCCCTGAGGATGAAAAACTGTTTTTT.

V gene TRBV7-9 combines with J gene TRBJ1-1, with D unresolved. Germline V CDR1 and CDR2: SEHNR, FQNEAQ (reference sequence). Deletions cut 5 bases from V and 6 bases from J, with 19 bases between. The CDR3 totals 15 residues. The CDR3 bases are TGTGCCAGCAGCGAGCACACGAGCGTGAGGGCTGAAGCTTTCTTT. Encoded protein: CASSEHTSVRAEAFF.

This sequence joins TRBV25-1 and TRBJ1-1; no clear D gene. Germline V gene sequence: CDR1 MGHDK, CDR2 SYGVNS. Trimming took off 10 bases at V and 1 base at J, with 7 bases between the two ends. CDR3 length equals 11 residues. CDR3 nucleotide sequence: TGTGCCAACCCAGGGAACACTGAAGCTTTCTTT. This sequence encodes CANPGNTEAFF.

The genes are TRBV3-1 and TRBJ1-2; TRBD1 matches at 10 bases. The CDR3 consists of 15 residues. The V segment lost 2 bases and the J segment 6 bases; nucleotides outside the gene matches: 6. CDR1 LGHDT and CDR2 YNNKEL come from the germline V gene (reference sequence). DNA for the CDR3: TGTGCCAGCAGCCAACGGCCGGGACAGGGGCATGGCTACACCTTC. Translation: CASSQRPGQGHGYTF.

This clonotype was seen more than once but under ten times. This chain uses TRBV20-1 with TRBJ2-1, with 7 positions matching TRBD2. Germline lookup yields CDR1 DFQATT and CDR2 SNEGSKA (reference sequence). Trimming at V came to 3 bases and at J to 2 bases, leaving 1 base not matched to a gene. This CDR3 is 13 amino acids long. Written as DNA, the CDR3 is TGCAGTGCTAGGACTAGCCCCTACAATGAGCAGTTCTTC. Protein: CSARTSPYNEQFF.

Comments on this clonotype: This sequence may be a read error, since a much larger clone differs from it by one base. In nucleotides, the CDR3 is TGTGCCAGCAGCCCGGCGCAAAATCAGCCCCAGCATTTT. Translating gives CASSPAQNQPQHF. The rearrangement links TRBV5-1 to TRBJ1-5; unclear D gene. CDR3 length: 13 amino acids. CDR1 SGHRS and CDR2 YFSETQ come from the germline V gene.

The CDR3 coding sequence is TGTGCCAGCGGGGACTTCTGGGGGCAAGAGACCCAGTACTTC. Residues: CASGDFWGQETQYF. This chain joins TRBV6-1 and TRBJ2-5; tentatively, D is TRBD2 (6 bases). The germline V and J ends were trimmed by 8 bases and 2 bases, with 15 bases remaining between them. Per germline, CDR1 MNHNS and CDR2 SASEGT. The CDR3 runs to 14 residues.

This clonotype was seen a few times. The V and J genes are TRBV10-3 and TRBJ1-6, with a tentative D call TRBD1 (6 bases). The germline V and J ends were trimmed by 5 bases and 8 bases, with 10 bases remaining between them. CDR1 and CDR2 from the germline V gene are ENHRY and SYGVKD. This CDR3 is built from 13 residues. This chain's CDR3 is CAISQGPDSPLHF. As DNA, the CDR3 is TGTGCCATCAGTCAGGGGCCGGATTCACCCCTCCACTTT.

The table lists this clonotype with many counts. This chain connects TRBV28 to TRBJ2-2, with D tentatively TRBD1 (5 bases). CDR3 length equals 15 residues. The V and J ends lost 3 bases and 1 base respectively, with 9 bases between them. Looked up from germline, CDR1 is MDHEN and CDR2 is SYDVKM. This CDR3 is CASSLYRLNTGELFF. The CDR3 DNA follows: TGTGCCAGCAGTTTGTACAGGTTGAACACCGGGGAGCTGTTTTTT.

This clonotype was counted many times. CDR3: CATSRALRTGGSGELFF. CDR3 in DNA: TGTGCCACCAGCAGAGCGCTACGGACAGGGGGCTCCGGGGAGCTGTTTTTT. The V and J genes are TRBV15 and TRBJ2-2; 11 bases are a match to TRBD1. With 1 base clipped from V and 6 bases from J, the junction kept 7 bases outside the gene matches. Germline values: CDR1 LNHNV, CDR2 YYDKDF (reference sequence). This CDR3 spans 17 amino acids.

There are a few counts of this clonotype. This chain joins TRBV20-1 and TRBJ2-3, with D hard to call. The germline V gene encodes CDR1 DFQATT and CDR2 SNEGSKA (reference sequence). The V end was cut by 6 bases, the J end by 3 bases, with 10 bases between. This CDR3 is built from 12 residues. The DNA for the CDR3 is TGCAGTGCGAAGGGCACGACAGATACGCAGTATTTT. Its translation: CSAKGTTDTQYF.